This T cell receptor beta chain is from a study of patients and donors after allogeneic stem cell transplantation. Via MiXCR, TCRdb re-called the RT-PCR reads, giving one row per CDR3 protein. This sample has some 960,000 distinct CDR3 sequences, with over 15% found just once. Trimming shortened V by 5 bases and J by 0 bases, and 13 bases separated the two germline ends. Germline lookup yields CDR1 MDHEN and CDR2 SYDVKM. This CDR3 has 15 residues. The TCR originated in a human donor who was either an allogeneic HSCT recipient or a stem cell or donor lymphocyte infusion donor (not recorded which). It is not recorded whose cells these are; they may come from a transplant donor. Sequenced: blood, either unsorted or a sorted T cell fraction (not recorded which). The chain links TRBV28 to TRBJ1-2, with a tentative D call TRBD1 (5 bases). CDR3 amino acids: CASSSRKGPNYGYTF. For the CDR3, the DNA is TGTGCCAGCAGTAGCCGCAAGGGACCTAACTATGGCTACACCTTC.